One TCR beta chain is described in this entry. Its target is unknown. These data belong to a study of CD8+CD57+ T cells in acquired aplastic anemia. Study background: Yields of DNA that came from sorted CD4+ and CD8+ cells averaged approximately 3.2 ug. Findings of the study overall: Patients and controls were not found to differ significantly in CD8+ Simpson's diversity. Patients and controls shared twenty-nine CD8+ CDR3 sequences.

Germline values: CDR1 LNHDA, CDR2 SQIVND (reference sequence). The CDR3 contains 14 residues. The germline V and J ends were trimmed by 1 base and 0 bases, with 3 bases remaining between them. For CDR3 and TCR beta VDJ profiling, genomic DNA was the template used. In TCRdb, the reads were re-called with MiXCR into one record per CDR3 protein. The top ten clones hold around 2.5% of a sample with some 120,000 distinct CDR3 sequences, approximately 40% of them seen once. In patients chosen for sequencing, flow cytometry had shown CD8+CD57+ cell expansion. Specimen: sorted CD4+, CD8+, or CD8+CD57+ T cells (not recorded which) from PBMCs. This receptor was identified in a human donor with aplastic anemia. V is TRBV19 and J is TRBJ2-2; D not certain. The CDR3 sequence: CASSIATNTGELFF. DNA of the CDR3: TGTGCCAGTAGTATAGCCACGAACACCGGGGAGCTGTTTTTT.